These T cell receptor beta chains were read from a single sample in a study of blood T cell repertoires in COVID-19. TCRdb's copy holds only in-frame clones and misses some; the assay was immunoSEQ multiplex PCR. The sample lists hundreds of thousands of clones; 80% to 90% were seen once. Material: PBMCs or T cells enriched from blood (not recorded which). Receptors originate from a man younger than 35 who had recovered from COVID-19. CDR3s leave out the opening cysteine and the closing phenylalanine or tryptophan. The order of the fields is CDR3 protein, J gene, V gene, CDR3 length.

ASRRTSGDTDTQY	TRBJ2-3	TRBV2	13
ASTNTGGEQY	TRBJ2-7	TRBV19	10
AISNRGTGANVLT	TRBJ2-6	TRBV10-3	13
ASSQRLAGGPSSYNEQF	TRBJ2-1	TRBV4-3	17
ASSEPLVSGNNEQF	TRBJ2-1	TRBV9	14
ASNGPGSYGYT	TRBJ1-2	TRBV19	11
ATRAGTAYYNEQF	TRBJ2-1	TRBV24-1	13
ASSVRQRTEAF	TRBJ1-1	TRBV3-1/TRBV3-2	11
ASSEAGRGSYGYT	TRBJ1-2	TRBV2	13
ASSPSYRDRGKSNQPQH	TRBJ1-5	TRBV6-9	17
ASSPGTYNSPLH	TRBJ1-6	TRBV7-8	12
ASSRTGNTDTQY	TRBJ2-3	TRBV5-1	12
ASSESYYNEQF	TRBJ2-1	TRBV6-4	11
ASSLWQGEETQY	TRBJ2-5	TRBV5-1	12
ASSPDRVAAQPQH	TRBJ1-5	TRBV18	13
ASSSTTSGNNEQF	TRBJ2-1	TRBV5-5	13
ASSRGWIGPQH	TRBJ1-5	TRBV2	11
ASSQAGTGPLH	TRBJ1-6	TRBV3-1/TRBV3-2	11
ASSLDHPGSYEQY	TRBJ2-7	TRBV11-2	13
ASSPPDNYNEQF	TRBJ2-1	TRBV5-1	12
ASSYSGGRSNQPQH	TRBJ1-5	TRBV6-2/TRBV6-3	14
ASGISGGSSYEQY	TRBJ2-7	TRBV6-5	13
ASSESGMQETQY	TRBJ2-5	TRBV10-1	12
ASSLSGGHTGELF	TRBJ2-2	TRBV11-3	13
ASSPGGTTDNEQF	TRBJ2-1	TRBV9	13
ASSESTTPISGNTIY	TRBJ1-3	TRBV25-1	15
ASSRLGSTYNEQF	TRBJ2-1	TRBV7-9	13
ASSWAVNTEAF	TRBJ1-1	TRBV2	11
ASSMGLTTYEQY	TRBJ2-7	TRBV19	12